This T cell receptor (beta chain) comes out of a study of cytomegalovirus exposure and HLA in healthy donors. Whole-study findings and limits: For TCR beta chains, V- and J-gene trimming was later linked to a missense DCLRE1C variant.

Donors likely had unrecorded immune exposures despite being nominally healthy when sampled. A remark on this clone: Its antigen is not identified.

This CDR3 contains 16 residues. CDR1 and CDR2 from the germline V gene are LNHDA and SQIVND (reference sequence). Trimming stripped 5 bases from V and 4 bases from J, with 20 bases between. Primers for the PCR totalled 60 Vbeta and 13 Jbeta. The data were produced by immunoSEQ multiplex PCR, yet TCRdb's version contains in-frame clones alone and is incomplete. The data hold 240,000 or so clones, with approximately 80% observed a single time. The TCR originated in an older woman in good health and CMV-seropositive. Sequenced: PBMCs. The chain employs TRBV19 and TRBJ1-1; a weak D match, TRBD1 (6 bases). The chain's CDR3 is CASSPLGQPRSTEAFF. DNA of the CDR3: TGTGCCAGTAGTCCACTAGGACAGCCAAGAAGCACTGAAGCTTTCTTT.